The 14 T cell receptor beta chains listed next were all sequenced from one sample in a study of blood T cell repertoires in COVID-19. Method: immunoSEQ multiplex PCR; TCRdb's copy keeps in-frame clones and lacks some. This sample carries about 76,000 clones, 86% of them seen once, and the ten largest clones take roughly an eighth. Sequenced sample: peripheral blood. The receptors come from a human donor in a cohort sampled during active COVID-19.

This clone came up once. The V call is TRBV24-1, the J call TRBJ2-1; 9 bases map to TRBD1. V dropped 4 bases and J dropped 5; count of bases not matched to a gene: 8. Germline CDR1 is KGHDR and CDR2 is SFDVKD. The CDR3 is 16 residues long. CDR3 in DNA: TGTGCCACCAGTGACCCACGACAGGGGGTGAACAATGAGCAGTTCTTC. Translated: CATSDPRQGVNNEQFF.

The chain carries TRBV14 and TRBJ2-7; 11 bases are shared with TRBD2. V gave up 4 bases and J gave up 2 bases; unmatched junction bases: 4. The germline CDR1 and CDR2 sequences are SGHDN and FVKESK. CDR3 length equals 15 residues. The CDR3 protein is CASSLLAGGTYEQYF. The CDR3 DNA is TGTGCCAGCAGCCTGCTAGCGGGGGGTACCTACGAGCAGTACTTC.

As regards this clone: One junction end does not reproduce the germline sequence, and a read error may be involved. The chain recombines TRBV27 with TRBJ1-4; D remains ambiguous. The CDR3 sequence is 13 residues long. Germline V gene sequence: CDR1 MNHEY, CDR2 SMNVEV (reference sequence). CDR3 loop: CASAHRTDEKLFF. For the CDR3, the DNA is TGTGCCAGCGCGCACCGAACTGATGAAAAACTGTTTTTT.

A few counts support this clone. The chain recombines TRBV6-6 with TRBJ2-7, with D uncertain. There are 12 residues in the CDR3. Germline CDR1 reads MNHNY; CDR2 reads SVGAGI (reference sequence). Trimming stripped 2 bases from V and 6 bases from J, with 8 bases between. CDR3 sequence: CASSYALVEQYF. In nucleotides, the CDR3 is TGTGCCAGCAGTTACGCCTTAGTCGAGCAGTACTTC.

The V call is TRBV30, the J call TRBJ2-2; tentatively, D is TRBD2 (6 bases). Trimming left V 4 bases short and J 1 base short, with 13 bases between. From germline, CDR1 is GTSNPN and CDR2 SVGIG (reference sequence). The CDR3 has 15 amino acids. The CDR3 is CAWTRGIVNTGELFF. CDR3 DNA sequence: TGTGCCTGGACTCGGGGGATAGTGAACACCGGGGAGCTGTTTTTT.

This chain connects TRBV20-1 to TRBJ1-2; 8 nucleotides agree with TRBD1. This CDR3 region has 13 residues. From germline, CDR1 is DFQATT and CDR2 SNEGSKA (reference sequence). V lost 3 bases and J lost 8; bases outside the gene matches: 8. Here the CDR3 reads CSASARGLGGYTF. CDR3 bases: TGCAGTGCTAGTGCCAGGGGGCTCGGGGGCTACACCTTC.

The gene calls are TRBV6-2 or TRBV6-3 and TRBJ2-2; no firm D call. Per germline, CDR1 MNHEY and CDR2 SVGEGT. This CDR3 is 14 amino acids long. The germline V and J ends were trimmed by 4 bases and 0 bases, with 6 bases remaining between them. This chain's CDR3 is CASSFHTNTGELFF. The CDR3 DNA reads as TGTGCCAGCAGTTTTCACACGAACACCGGGGAGCTGTTTTTT.

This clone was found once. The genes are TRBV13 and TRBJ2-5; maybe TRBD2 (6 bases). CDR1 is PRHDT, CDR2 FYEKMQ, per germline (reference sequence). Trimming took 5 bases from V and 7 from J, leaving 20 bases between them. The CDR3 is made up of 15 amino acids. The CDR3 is CASSPAVTGRRTQYF. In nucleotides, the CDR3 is TGTGCCAGCAGCCCCGCCGTGACGGGGAGGCGGACCCAGTACTTC. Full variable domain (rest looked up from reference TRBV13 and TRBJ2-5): AAGVIQSPRHLIKEKRETATLKCYPIPRHDTVYWYQQGPGQDPQFLISFYEKMQSDKGSIPDRFSAQQFSDYHSELNMSSLELGDSALYFCASSPAVTGRRTQYFGPGTRLLVL.

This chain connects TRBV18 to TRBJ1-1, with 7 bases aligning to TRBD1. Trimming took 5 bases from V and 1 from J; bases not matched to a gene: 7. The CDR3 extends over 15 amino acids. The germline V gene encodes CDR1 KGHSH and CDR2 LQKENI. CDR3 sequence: CASSAGGQTNTEAFF. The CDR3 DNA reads TGTGCCAGCTCAGCGGGGGGACAGACGAACACTGAAGCTTTCTTT.

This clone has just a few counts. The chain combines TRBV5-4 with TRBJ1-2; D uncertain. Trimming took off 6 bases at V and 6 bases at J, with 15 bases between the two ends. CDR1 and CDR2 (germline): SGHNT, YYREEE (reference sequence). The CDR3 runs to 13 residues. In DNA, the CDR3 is TGTGCCAGCACCCCAGCCCGGGGAAATGGCTACACCTTC. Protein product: CASTPARGNGYTF.

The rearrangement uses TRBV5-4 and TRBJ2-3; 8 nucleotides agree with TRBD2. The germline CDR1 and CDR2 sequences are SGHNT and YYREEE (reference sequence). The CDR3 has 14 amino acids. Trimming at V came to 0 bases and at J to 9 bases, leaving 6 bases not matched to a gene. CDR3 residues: CASSLAGLAQTQYF. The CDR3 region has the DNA TGTGCCAGCAGCTTGGCCGGACTAGCTCAAACGCAGTATTTT.

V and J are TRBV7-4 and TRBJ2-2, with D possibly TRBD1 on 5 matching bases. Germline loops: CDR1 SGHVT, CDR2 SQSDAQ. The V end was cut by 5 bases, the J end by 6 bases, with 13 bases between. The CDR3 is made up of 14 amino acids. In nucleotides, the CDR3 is TGTGCCAGCAGCCCTTGGTCAGGGCCCGGGGAGCTGTTTTTT. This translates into CASSPWSGPGELFF. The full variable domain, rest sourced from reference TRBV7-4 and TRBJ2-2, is GAGVSQSPRYKVAKRGRDVALRCDSISGHVTLYWYRQTLGQGSEVLTYSQSDAQRDKSGRPSGRFSAERPERSVSTLKIQRTEQGDSAVYLCASSPWSGPGELFFGEGSRLTVL.

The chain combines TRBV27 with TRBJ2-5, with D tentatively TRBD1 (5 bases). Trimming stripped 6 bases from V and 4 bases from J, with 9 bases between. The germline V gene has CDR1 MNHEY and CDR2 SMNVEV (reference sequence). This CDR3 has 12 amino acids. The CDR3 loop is CASSLRGETQYF. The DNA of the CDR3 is TGTGCCAGCAGCTTAAGGGGAGAGACCCAGTACTTC.

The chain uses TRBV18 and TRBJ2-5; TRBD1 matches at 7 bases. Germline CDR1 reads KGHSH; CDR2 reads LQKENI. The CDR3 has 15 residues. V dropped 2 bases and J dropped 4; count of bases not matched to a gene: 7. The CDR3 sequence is CASSPSDRVRETQYF. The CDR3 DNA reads TGTGCCAGCTCACCATCAGACAGGGTGAGAGAGACCCAGTACTTC.